This record looks at one T cell receptor (beta chain) sequence and its context. Its antigen is unknown. The CDR3 has 14 amino acids. The junction had 7 bases not matched to a gene; V was cut back by 6 bases and J by 3 bases. Looked up from germline, CDR1 is MDHEN and CDR2 is SYDVKM. This sample is drawn from a study of shared clonotypes between healthy human individuals. Regarding the study as a whole: Among donors, sharing of clonotypes was expected to be affected by sequencing depth. Naive subsets tended to show greater estimated richness than memory subsets. Non-shared clonotypes had lower generation probabilities than those shared by all four donors.

Generated by immunoSEQ multiplex PCR, the TCRdb table keeps only in-frame clones and is missing some. The sample carries around 1,100,000 clones, 60% to 85% recorded once. HIV-negative, healthy adults without recent acute infections or vaccinations were the donors. Sample: memory CD4+ T cells from PBMCs. Subset of the sample: CD45RA-negative fraction. The TCR comes from a man aged 18-30 years in good health. Some clones in this sample may be carry-over from other donors' samples. The genes are TRBV28 and TRBJ2-7; 8 positions match TRBD2. The CDR3 loop is CASRPQAGVYEQYF. In DNA form, the CDR3 reads TGTGCCAGCAGACCCCAAGCGGGAGTCTACGAGCAGTACTTC.